The 13 T cell receptor beta chains in this list originate from one sample, sequenced in a study of lymphopenia after photon versus proton radiotherapy. The repertoire was sequenced with immunoSEQ multiplex PCR; TCRdb's copy has only in-frame clones and lacks some. The sample holds about 33,000 clones, around 90% seen once. Sequenced here: peripheral blood, sampled from a patient treated with photon-based radiotherapy. Source of these receptors: a woman aged 50 to 65 with pancreatic cancer.

The CDR3 DNA follows: TGTGCCGCGGACAGGGGGTCGGGTGAGCAGTTCTTC. Translation gives CAADRGSGEQFF. The chain is built from TRBV10-3 and TRBJ2-1; 10 nucleotides match TRBD1. Trimming removed 11 bases from V and 9 bases from J; junction bases left unmatched: 7. CDR1 ENHRY and CDR2 SYGVKD come from the germline V gene. The CDR3 contains 12 residues.

This clone appeared a single time. The J gene is TRBJ1-1, the V gene TRBV5-6; the match to TRBD1 covers 8 bases. This CDR3 spans 13 amino acids. Germline CDR1 reads SGHDT; CDR2 reads YYEEEE. With 1 base clipped from V and 6 bases from J, the junction kept 2 bases outside the gene matches. The CDR3 here is CASSLTGGAEAFF. In DNA, the CDR3 is TGTGCCAGCAGCTTGACAGGGGGAGCTGAAGCTTTCTTT.

The CDR3 DNA follows: TGTGCCAGCAGTACCCTCCCTGCAGATACGCAGTATTTT. Protein sequence: CASSTLPADTQYF. V and J are TRBV27 and TRBJ2-3; D not certain. Trimming cost V 5 bases and J 4 bases, with 10 bases left between them. Germline CDR1 reads MNHEY; CDR2 reads SMNVEV (reference sequence). The length of the CDR3 is 13 residues.

The chain combines TRBV5-1 with TRBJ2-1; 10 bases align to TRBD2. V lost 5 bases, J lost 0 bases, and 2 bases stayed unmatched. The CDR3 is made up of 15 amino acids. The germline gives CDR1 SGHRS, CDR2 YFSETQ. CDR3 region: CASSSSGGSYNEQFF. The CDR3 DNA follows: TGCGCCAGCAGTTCTAGCGGGGGCTCCTACAATGAGCAGTTCTTC. Together with reference TRBV5-1 and TRBJ2-1, the CDR3 gives the full variable domain: KAGVTQTPRYLIKTRGQQVTLSCSPISGHRSVSWYQQTPGQGLQFLFEYFSETQRNKGNFPGRFSGRQFSNSRSEMNVSTLELGDSALYLCASSSSGGSYNEQFFGPGTRLTVL.

J is TRBJ1-2 and V is TRBV30; TRBD1 aligns across 8 bases. The V and J ends lost 0 bases and 3 bases, in that order; junction bases with no gene match: 6. The CDR3 runs to 15 residues. CDR1 and CDR2 from the germline V gene are GTSNPN and SVGIG (reference sequence). The CDR3 here is CAWSVPSDRDYGYTF. DNA of the CDR3: TGTGCCTGGAGTGTACCCTCGGACAGGGACTATGGCTACACCTTC.

The chain employs TRBV29-1 and TRBJ1-1, with TRBD1 matching 9 bases. Germline loops: CDR1 SQVTM, CDR2 ANQGSEA. This CDR3 contains 13 residues. Trimming removed 7 bases from V and 1 base from J; junction bases left unmatched: 4. CDR3 nucleotides: TGCAGCGGAGACAGGGGGGGGAACACTGAAGCTTTCTTT. Encoded protein: CSGDRGGNTEAFF.

The chain carries TRBV2 and TRBJ1-1; D possibly corresponds to TRBD1 (6 bases). Trimming stripped 1 base from V and 14 bases from J, with 11 bases between. Germline assignment: CDR1 SNHLY and CDR2 FYNNEI. The CDR3 loop spans 11 amino acids. CDR3 bases: TGTGCCAGCAGTGAAGGTGGGGGGCAGTTCTTT. It encodes CASSEGGGQFF.

This rearrangement joins TRBV19 to TRBJ1-5, with D hard to call. V was cut by 5 bases and J by 2 bases, with 10 bases left in between. There are 14 residues in the CDR3. Per germline, CDR1 LNHDA and CDR2 SQIVND (reference sequence). CDR3 in amino acids: CASSLLFGNQPQHF. The CDR3 DNA follows: TGTGCCAGTAGTCTCCTTTTTGGCAATCAGCCCCAGCATTTT.

The chain uses TRBV7-8 and TRBJ1-2; unclear D gene. Germline CDR1 SGHVS, CDR2 FQNEAQ. There are 13 residues in the CDR3. V lost 3 bases to trimming and J lost 1 base, with 6 bases between them. CDR3 nucleotides: TGTGCCAGCAGCTTCGGGGATAACTATGGCTACACCTTC. It encodes CASSFGDNYGYTF. The full variable domain, in which reference TRBV7-8 and TRBJ1-2 provide the parts outside the CDR3, is GAGVSQSPRYKVAKRGQDVALRCDPISGHVSLFWYQQALGQGPEFLTYFQNEAQLDKSGLPSDRFFAERPEGSVSTLKIQRTQQEDSAVYLCASSFGDNYGYTFGSGTRLTVV.

This clone has just a few counts. CDR3 loop: CASSKTSGAYNEQFF. CDR3 bases: TGTGCCAGTAGTAAGACTAGCGGGGCCTACAATGAGCAGTTCTTC. This sequence joins TRBV19 and TRBJ2-1; 11 nucleotides align to TRBD2. Germline CDR1 is LNHDA and CDR2 is SQIVND (reference sequence). This CDR3 contains 15 residues. Unmatched junction bases numbered 1, after V lost 4 bases and J lost 2 bases.

This clone was observed once. The chain recombines TRBV4-2 with TRBJ2-1; D gene unclear. The CDR3 length is 17 residues. CDR1 is LGHNA, CDR2 YNFKEQ, per germline. V gave up 0 bases and J gave up 0 bases, with 12 bases separating them. The CDR3 nucleotides read TGTGCCAGCAGCCAAGATCTGCAAGCCTCCTCCTACAATGAGCAGTTCTTC. Its protein product is CASSQDLQASSYNEQFF.

V gene TRBV30 combines with J gene TRBJ1-3; D unresolved. CDR1 is GTSNPN and CDR2 is SVGIG in the germline V gene (reference sequence). This CDR3 is 12 amino acids long. Between the trimmed V and J ends, which lost 3 bases and 0 bases, there was a span of 3 bases. The CDR3 region has the DNA TGTGCCTGGAGCGCCTCTGGAAACACCATATATTTT. Translation gives CAWSASGNTIYF.

The chain has TRBV6-5 and TRBJ1-4; unclear D gene. Germline V gene sequence: CDR1 MNHEY, CDR2 SVGAGI. The V gene lost 0 bases and the J gene lost 8 bases, with 7 bases spanning the gap. The CDR3 spans 13 residues. For the CDR3, the DNA is TGTGCCAGCAGTTACTCGACCAGGGAAAAACTGTTTTTT. The encoded protein is CASSYSTREKLFF.